This T cell receptor (beta chain) was found in a study of CD8 T cells in ankylosing spondylitis. CDR3 length: 17 residues. Deletions cut 1 base from V and 0 bases from J, with 13 bases between. The germline V gene encodes CDR1 SGHTA and CDR2 FQGNSA. This clonotype was found a few times. TCRdb independently ran MiXCR on the 5' RACE reads; one entry per CDR3 protein. This table holds about 230,000 distinct CDR3 sequences, approximately 7.6% found once. The chain employs TRBV7-2 and TRBJ1-5, with a weak D call TRBD1 (5 bases). This clonotype was sampled from a female donor with ankylosing spondylitis or in good health (not recorded which). Sequenced material: blood, either unsorted or a sorted T cell fraction (not recorded which). CDR3 DNA sequence: TGTGCCAGCAGCTTAGGCGGGGGAGCGTATAGCAATCAGCCCCAGCATTTT. Its protein product is CASSLGGGAYSNQPQHF.